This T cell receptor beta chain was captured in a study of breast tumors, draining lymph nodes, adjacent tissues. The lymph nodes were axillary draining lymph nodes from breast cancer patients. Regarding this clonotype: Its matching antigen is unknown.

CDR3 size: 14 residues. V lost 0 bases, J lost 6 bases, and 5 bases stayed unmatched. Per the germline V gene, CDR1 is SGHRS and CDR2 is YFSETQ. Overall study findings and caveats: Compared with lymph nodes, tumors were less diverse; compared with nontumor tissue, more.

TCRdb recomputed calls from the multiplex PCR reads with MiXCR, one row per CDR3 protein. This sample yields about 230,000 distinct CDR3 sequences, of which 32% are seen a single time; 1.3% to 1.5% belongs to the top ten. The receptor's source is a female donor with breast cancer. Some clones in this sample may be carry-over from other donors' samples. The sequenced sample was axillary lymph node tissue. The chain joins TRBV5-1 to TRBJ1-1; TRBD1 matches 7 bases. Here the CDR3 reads CASSLAETGSEAFF. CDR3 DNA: TGCGCCAGCAGCTTGGCCGAGACAGGGTCTGAAGCTTTCTTT.